The present entry profiles one T cell receptor (beta chain) with its context. From the 5' RACE reads, TCRdb lists one entry per CDR3 protein and no DNA. In all, the sample yields about 410,000 distinct CDR3 sequences. This entry belongs to a study of T cells expressing NK-cell markers. Study summary: It was from sorted CD3+CD56+NKG2C+, CD3+CD56+NKG2C- and CD3+CD56-NKG2C+ T cells that TCR beta repertoires came.

The CDR3 totals 16 residues. This chain links TRBV12-3 or TRBV12-4 with TRBJ2-5; TCRdb reports TRBD1, a call that lacks DNA to check it against. This TCR was sampled from a woman aged 45-65 years in good health. Sequencing was performed on blood T cells: a sorted CD56 or NKG2C T cell subset, CD4+ or CD8+ T cells, or bulk PBMC T cells (not recorded which). CDR3 amino acids: CASNRRGFGSGETQYF.